This TCR beta chain comes out of a study of blood T cell repertoires in COVID-19. Some clones are missing from TCRdb's copy, which holds only in-frame ones; the method was immunoSEQ multiplex PCR. The sample holds hundreds of thousands of clones; about 89% are singletons and the top ten take around 3%. This CDR3 has 15 amino acids. CDR1 and CDR2 (germline): KGHSH, LQKENI. V shed 8 bases, J shed 2 bases, and the junction held 9 bases outside the gene matches. The sample comprised peripheral blood. V usage is TRBV18 and J usage is TRBJ2-1; TRBD2 matches at 7 bases. The TCR sequence derives from a woman in her 30s with COVID-19, enrolled during active disease. The CDR3 spells CASVGGGVTYNEQFF. CDR3 coding DNA: TGTGCCAGCGTCGGTGGGGGGGTAACCTACAATGAGCAGTTCTTC.